This TCR beta chain is from a study of blood T cells in healthy people across ages. The study's findings and limits: With naive T cell percentage, TCR beta diversity showed a strong correlation. Not knowing donor CMV status may have confounded expanded clonotype changes.

This clonotype was detected only a few times. Antigen specificity is unknown. For the second PCR, which ran for 7 to 11 cycles, a sample-barcoded 5' primer and a J-beta primer mix were used. TCRdb passed the 5' RACE reads through MiXCR, listing each CDR3 protein once. This repertoire shows 1.6 million or so distinct CDR3 sequences, about 31% found once; its top ten account for about 11%. In germline, CDR1 is LGHDT, CDR2 YNNKEL (reference sequence). There are 13 residues in the CDR3. Trimming shortened V by 4 bases and J by 6 bases, and 12 bases separated the two germline ends. The chain joins TRBV3-1 to TRBJ1-2; D gene ambiguous. The specimen sequenced was blood. This sequence originates from a woman between 25 and 40 years old in good health. CDR3 nucleotide sequence: TGTGCCAGCAGCCGGGGTATTCTTAATGGCTACACCTTC. Its protein product is CASSRGILNGYTF.